This is a list of T cell receptor beta chains from one sample in a study of blood T cells in healthy people across ages. A single record per CDR3 protein comes from TCRdb applying MiXCR to the 5' RACE reads. Of about 780,000 distinct CDR3 sequences in the sample, 20% to 30% were seen once. These data also featured in a second study, about T cells of mothers and their children.

The specimen sequenced was blood. All receptors come from a boy between 5 and 17 years old in good health. CDR3s include the opening cysteine and the closing phenylalanine or tryptophan. The order of the fields is CDR3 DNA, CDR3 protein, J gene, D gene, clone size, V gene. The D gene is left open where the match is weak. For some rows the clone size is stated as once, few or many, or as a class when expanded; others skip it.

TGTGCCAGCAGCCACAAGACGCCACGGGGCTACACCTTC,CASSHKTPRGYTF,TRBJ1-2,.,few,TRBV7-9
TGTGCCAGCAGTCCATCGGGACAGGGCCCGATCTACGAGCAGTACTTC,CASSPSGQGPIYEQYF,TRBJ2-7,TRBD1,.,TRBV12-3/TRBV12-4
TGTGCCATCAGTGAGTCTACGGGGGTCGGAGAGACCCAGTACTTC,CAISESTGVGETQYF,TRBJ2-5,.,.,TRBV10-3
TGTGCCAGCAGACCCGACAGGGGAAAGCATCAGCCCCAGCATTTT,CASRPDRGKHQPQHF,TRBJ1-5,TRBD1,.,TRBV28
TGTGCCAGCAGTAAAGCGGGGTTCAATGAGCAGTTCTTC,CASSKAGFNEQFF,TRBJ2-1,TRBD2,.,TRBV6-5
TGTGCCAGCAGTTTATACACAGGGGCCCCGTACCAAGAGGCCCAGTACTTC,CASSLYTGAPYQEAQYF,TRBJ2-5,TRBD1,.,TRBV27
TGCAGTGCCCCCTCCCGGACTGGAGAGACCCAGTACTTC,CSAPSRTGETQYF,TRBJ2-5,.,few,TRBV20-1
TGTGCCAGCAGCACAGACAGTTTTACCAAAAACATTCAGTACTTC,CASSTDSFTKNIQYF,TRBJ2-4,.,few,TRBV7-9
TGTGCCAACAGCCTGAAGCGGACCCCCGAGCAGTACTTC,CANSLKRTPEQYF,TRBJ2-7,.,.,TRBV3-1
TGCGCCAGCAGCCTGGCGGTAGCCCCGGAGGAGACCCAGTACTTC,CASSLAVAPEETQYF,TRBJ2-5,.,.,TRBV5-1
TGTGCCACCAGTGAGTGGACGGATAACTCTGGGGCCAACGTCCTGACTTTC,CATSEWTDNSGANVLTF,TRBJ2-6,.,.,TRBV24-1
TGCAGCGTCACACCCGGGACAGGCTGGACAGATACGCAGTATTTT,CSVTPGTGWTDTQYF,TRBJ2-3,TRBD1,few,TRBV29-1
TGTGCCAGCAGCCTGTACCGGGGACAGACGATGAACACTGAAGCTTTCTTT,CASSLYRGQTMNTEAFF,TRBJ1-1,TRBD1,few,TRBV9
TGCGCCAGCAGCTGGGGACTAGCGGGAGGGGAGCAGTTCTTC,CASSWGLAGGEQFF,TRBJ2-1,TRBD2,.,TRBV5-1
TGTGCCAGCAGTCCCCGACAGGACCGCTACGAGCAGTACTTC,CASSPRQDRYEQYF,TRBJ2-7,.,.,TRBV7-9
TGCGCCAGCAGCTTGGGTGTATCCCCGCGCGAGCAGTACTTC,CASSLGVSPREQYF,TRBJ2-7,.,.,TRBV5-1
TGTGCCAGCAGGAGACAGGGGGCCCCCTACAATGAGCAGTTCTTC,CASRRQGAPYNEQFF,TRBJ2-1,TRBD1,.,TRBV12-3/TRBV12-4
TGCAGTGCTAGTAAACTAGCGGGAGTGGTGGATGAGCAGTTCTTC,CSASKLAGVVDEQFF,TRBJ2-1,TRBD2,few,TRBV20-1
TGTGCCAGCAGCTTAACGAGCACTAGCGGGGGGAATGAGCAGTTCTTC,CASSLTSTSGGNEQFF,TRBJ2-1,TRBD2,.,TRBV7-3
TGTGCCAGCAGCCCTGAATTTGCTTCCTTTAACTATGGCTACACCTTC,CASSPEFASFNYGYTF,TRBJ1-2,.,.,TRBV12-3/TRBV12-4
TGTGCCAGCAGTGAAAGTGCTGCCTACAATGAGCAGTTCTTC,CASSESAAYNEQFF,TRBJ2-1,.,.,TRBV25-1
TGTGCCAGCAGATCTCATACAGGGGGAGATACGCAGTATTTT,CASRSHTGGDTQYF,TRBJ2-3,TRBD1,.,TRBV28
TGTGCCAGCAGTGAAGGTTGGGACAGGGAAGTGAATGAGCAGTTCTTC,CASSEGWDREVNEQFF,TRBJ2-1,TRBD1,.,TRBV6-4
TGTGCCATCACTAGACGGGGGCAGAACAATGAGCAGTTCTTC,CAITRRGQNNEQFF,TRBJ2-1,.,.,TRBV10-3
TGCGCCAGCAGCTTATGGGGAAGTGAAACTGAAGCTTTCTTT,CASSLWGSETEAFF,TRBJ1-1,.,few,TRBV5-1
TGCGCCAGCAGTCGAATAGGGGGTCGAAATGAGCAGTTCTTC,CASSRIGGRNEQFF,TRBJ2-1,.,few,TRBV10-2
TGTGCCAGCAGCAAGAATACGCGGGGGGGATCCTACGAGCAGTACTTC,CASSKNTRGGSYEQYF,TRBJ2-7,.,.,TRBV21-1
TGTGCCAGCGGGGGTTTCGGTTCGAGCTCCTACGAGCAGTACTTC,CASGGFGSSSYEQYF,TRBJ2-7,.,few,TRBV27
TGCGCCAGCAGCTTGGCCATAGGGGGGTACTATGGCTACACCTTC,CASSLAIGGYYGYTF,TRBJ1-2,.,.,TRBV5-1
TGCAGTGCTAGAGCGCGCGGGTTTGCGGATACGCAGTATTTT,CSARARGFADTQYF,TRBJ2-3,.,.,TRBV20-1
TGTGCCAGCAGGACCGCGGGGGGCGAGACCCAGTACTTC,CASRTAGGETQYF,TRBJ2-5,TRBD2,.,TRBV12-3/TRBV12-4
TGTGCCAGCAGCTCCACCCAAGGCTGGCTTAACACTGAAGCTTTCTTT,CASSSTQGWLNTEAFF,TRBJ1-1,.,.,TRBV7-9
TGCAGTGCTACCGGGACTAGCGGGAACAATGAGCAGTTCTTC,CSATGTSGNNEQFF,TRBJ2-1,TRBD2,.,TRBV20-1
TGTGCCAGCAGTCGGGGGGGATACTACGAGCAGTACTTC,CASSRGGYYEQYF,TRBJ2-7,TRBD2,few,TRBV28
TGCAGTGCCCGTCCCCGGGGACTAGCGGACACAGATACGCAGTATTTT,CSARPRGLADTDTQYF,TRBJ2-3,TRBD2,few,TRBV20-1
TGTGCCAGTACCGTATTGACTGAAGCTTTCTTT,CASTVLTEAFF,TRBJ1-1,.,.,TRBV7-9
TGTGCCAGCAGTCCCTCAGCGGGGGAAGAAGAGACCCAGTACTTC,CASSPSAGEEETQYF,TRBJ2-5,TRBD2,.,TRBV28
TGTGCCAGCAGTTCAGGCTGGGATAATCAGCCCCAGCATTTT,CASSSGWDNQPQHF,TRBJ1-5,.,.,TRBV27
TGTGCCAGCAGTGAGTCGCGAAACACCATATATTTT,CASSESRNTIYF,TRBJ1-3,.,.,TRBV2
TGTGCCAGCAGCTTAGAGGCTCGCGGGTCTGGAAACACCATATATTTT,CASSLEARGSGNTIYF,TRBJ1-3,.,.,TRBV7-6
TGTGCCAGCAGTTATGAGGGGAGGAAGACCCAGTACTTC,CASSYEGRKTQYF,TRBJ2-5,.,.,TRBV6-5
TGCAGTGCTAGAGATAAGCGGGGTTTCCAAGAGACCCAGTACTTC,CSARDKRGFQETQYF,TRBJ2-5,TRBD2,.,TRBV20-1
TGTGCCAGCAGTGTAGCGGGGCACCAAGAGACCCAGTACTTC,CASSVAGHQETQYF,TRBJ2-5,TRBD2,.,TRBV2
TGTGCCAGCAGTTCCCCAGGGCCCTACAATGAGCAGTTCTTC,CASSSPGPYNEQFF,TRBJ2-1,.,few,TRBV12-3/TRBV12-4
TGTGCCACCAGATCCATCCTCACGGAGACCCAGTACTTC,CATRSILTETQYF,TRBJ2-5,.,.,TRBV15
TGTGCCACCAGTGATTTTGGTGAGCAGTTCTTC,CATSDFGEQFF,TRBJ2-1,.,.,TRBV24-1
TGCAGCGTTGACGAGGGACCGGGAAGCGAGCAGTACTTC,CSVDEGPGSEQYF,TRBJ2-7,.,few,TRBV29-1
TGCGCCAGCAGCTTGGCCCAGGGAGGGATGAGATTAGAGACCCAGTACTTC,CASSLAQGGMRLETQYF,TRBJ2-5,TRBD2,.,TRBV5-1
TGTGCCAGCAGCTTCCGGGACAGGGATCCTAATGAAAAACTGTTTTTT,CASSFRDRDPNEKLFF,TRBJ1-4,TRBD1,.,TRBV5-6
TGCGCCAGCAGCCAGGGGAATGGCAATCAGCCCCAGCATTTT,CASSQGNGNQPQHF,TRBJ1-5,.,many,TRBV4-1
TGTGCCAGCAGCCAAGCCGGGGGACAAGGAAACTACAATGAGCAGTTCTTC,CASSQAGGQGNYNEQFF,TRBJ2-1,.,.,TRBV14
TGTGCCAGCAGCTCCCGACGGGACAGGGGACACTACAATGAGCAGTTCTTC,CASSSRRDRGHYNEQFF,TRBJ2-1,TRBD1,once,TRBV7-9
TGCAGCGTCCACCCGGGACGGACAGAGACCCAGTACTTC,CSVHPGRTETQYF,TRBJ2-5,.,few,TRBV29-1